Sequencing of this T cell receptor beta chain was carried out in a study of Graves' ophthalmopathy and Graves' hyperthyroidism. Using RNA transcripts, the TCR beta CDR3 regions were amplified. Second-round multiplex PCR followed a first-round RT-PCR using HTBI primers. TCRdb ran MiXCR on the multiplex PCR reads and lists one entry per CDR3 protein. The sample shows 200,000 to 300,000 distinct CDR3 sequences, around 50% of them seen only once. What was sequenced was peripheral blood. The clonotype originates from an adult man with Graves' ophthalmopathy.

The CDR3 loop reads CASSSTGTGDSEQYF. DNA for the CDR3: TGTGCCAGCAGCTCAACCGGGACAGGGGATTCCGAGCAGTACTTC. The chain couples TRBV9 to TRBJ2-7; 10 bases fit TRBD1. Germline CDR1 SGDLS, CDR2 YYNGEE. With 4 bases clipped from V and 6 bases from J, the junction kept 10 bases outside the gene matches. The CDR3 extends over 15 amino acids.